These 21 T cell receptor beta chains originate from one sample sequenced in a study of cytomegalovirus exposure and HLA in healthy donors (dated by TCRdb to about 2017). The library was generated by the immunoSEQ multiplex PCR assay. TCRdb limited this immuneACCESS table to in-frame rearrangements with V and J called. A share of clones is missing; checked studies link under half to unresolved V genes, and the rest is unexplained. The sample contains 120,000 or so clones, around 89% of them found a single time. More than 1.4% of the sample is held by the ten biggest clonotypes. Sequenced: PBMCs. These receptors all come from a woman aged 25 to 45 in good health and CMV-seropositive.

CDR3 nucleotides: TGCGCCAGCAGCTCCCCTACAGGGTTGAACACTGAAGCTTTCTTT. Translation gives CASSSPTGLNTEAFF. V gene TRBV5-1 combines with J gene TRBJ1-1, with D possibly matching TRBD1 (6 bases). The germline gives CDR1 SGHRS, CDR2 YFSETQ. Trimming took off 3 bases at V and 0 bases at J, with 12 bases between the two ends. The CDR3 contains 15 residues.

V is TRBV13 and J is TRBJ2-7; 9 nucleotides align to TRBD1. Trimming took 3 bases from V and 4 from J; bases not matched to a gene: 7. CDR1 PRHDT and CDR2 FYEKMQ come from the germline V gene (reference sequence). This CDR3 is built from 15 residues. CDR3 sequence: CASSFRTGAGYEQYF. The CDR3 DNA reads TGTGCCAGCAGCTTCCGGACAGGGGCTGGGTACGAGCAGTACTTC.

The chain is built from TRBV7-2 and TRBJ2-7; D unresolved. The CDR3 is 14 residues long. Germline V lookup: CDR1 SGHTA, CDR2 FQGNSA. V was trimmed by 2 bases and J by 13 bases, leaving 21 bases between them. The CDR3 is CASSLQGSARSGYF. Here the CDR3 DNA reads TGTGCCAGCAGCTTACAAGGTAGTGCTAGGTCCGGATACTTC.

The gene calls are TRBV11-2 and TRBJ2-3; 11 bases agree with TRBD2. Germline V gene lookup returns CDR1 SGHAT and CDR2 FQNNGV. The CDR3 runs to 15 residues. Losses at the gene ends were 7 bases for V and 13 bases for J; bases not matched to a gene: 16. The CDR3 bases are TGTGCCAGCAAGAGACTAGCGGGAAGGGTTCCGCGGGAGTATTTT. It codes for CASKRLAGRVPREYF.

The rearrangement links TRBV2 to TRBJ2-2, with D possibly matching TRBD1 (6 bases). Germline values: CDR1 SNHLY, CDR2 FYNNEI. The CDR3 extends over 15 amino acids. Deletions cut 6 bases from V and 3 bases from J, with 14 bases between. CDR3 in amino acids: CASSPTRQDTGELFF. DNA of the CDR3: TGTGCCAGCAGCCCTACTCGACAGGACACCGGGGAGCTGTTTTTT.

This sequence joins TRBV2 and TRBJ2-2; D is unresolved. The CDR3 extends over 14 amino acids. CDR1 is SNHLY, CDR2 FYNNEI, per germline. V shed 5 bases and J shed 4 bases, with 11 bases lying between them. The CDR3, as DNA: TGTGCCAGCAGTAGAGTCCGAGGCACCGGGGAGCTGTTTTTT. Protein product: CASSRVRGTGELFF.

The chain uses TRBV9 and TRBJ2-2, with 8 bases that match TRBD2. Trimming removed 0 bases from V and 4 bases from J; junction bases left unmatched: 2. The germline gives CDR1 SGDLS, CDR2 YYNGEE. CDR3 length: 15 residues. CDR3 residues: CASSVEGTSTGELFF. The CDR3 DNA follows: TGTGCCAGCAGCGTAGAAGGGACTAGCACCGGGGAGCTGTTTTTT.

The chain employs TRBV28 and TRBJ2-7; tentative D call: TRBD2 (6 bases). This CDR3 region has 14 residues. Trimming left V 5 bases short and J 5 bases short, with 16 bases between. The germline V gene has CDR1 MDHEN and CDR2 SYDVKM. Here the CDR3 reads CASSPHGGANEQYF. CDR3 nucleotide sequence: TGTGCCAGCAGTCCCCATGGAGGGGCGAACGAGCAGTACTTC. Together with reference TRBV28 and TRBJ2-7, the CDR3 gives the full variable domain: DVKVTQSSRYLVKRTGEKVFLECVQDMDHENMFWYRQDPGLGLRLIYFSYDVKMKEKGDIPEGYSVSREKKERFSLILESASTNQTSMYLCASSPHGGANEQYFGPGTRLTVT.

This rearrangement joins TRBV2 to TRBJ2-7, with TRBD1 matching 11 bases. V shed 9 bases and J 2 bases; nucleotides not matched to a gene: 3. CDR3 length equals 13 residues. Germline V gene lookup returns CDR1 SNHLY and CDR2 FYNNEI. CDR3 in DNA: TGTGCCAGTAAGGGACAGGGGGCCTACGAGCAGTACTTC. It codes for CASKGQGAYEQYF. Full variable domain (outside the CDR3, taken from reference TRBV2 and TRBJ2-7): EPEVTQTPSHQVTQMGQEVILRCVPISNHLYFYWYRQILGQKVEFLVSFYNNEISEKSEIFDDQFSVERPDGSNFTLKIRSTKLEDSAMYFCASKGQGAYEQYFGPGTRLTVT.

This sequence joins TRBV7-3 and TRBJ2-2; D might be TRBD2 (6 bases). V shed 5 bases and J shed 2 bases, with 12 bases lying between them. The CDR3 length is 15 residues. CDR1 SGHTA and CDR2 FQGTGA come from the germline V gene. CDR3: CASSPPGGNTGELFF. CDR3 nucleotides: TGTGCCAGCAGCCCACCCGGGGGTAACACCGGGGAGCTGTTTTTT.

This clone was recorded a few times. The J gene is TRBJ2-7, the V gene TRBV11-2, with 7 nucleotides matching TRBD2. Unmatched junction bases numbered 10, after V lost 6 bases and J lost 5 bases. CDR3 length: 14 amino acids. CDR1 is SGHAT and CDR2 is FQNNGV in the germline V gene. The chain's CDR3 is CASSPTSVVNEQYF. CDR3 coding DNA: TGTGCCAGCAGTCCAACTAGCGTGGTGAACGAGCAGTACTTC.

Points on this clone: Other DNA sequences in this specimen translate into the identical CDR3. This chain connects TRBV7-2 to TRBJ2-5; TRBD2 matches at 9 bases. The germline V gene encodes CDR1 SGHTA and CDR2 FQGNSA. V lost 5 bases, J lost 2 bases, and 3 bases stayed unmatched. The CDR3 sequence is 14 residues long. CDR3 DNA: TGTGCCAGCAGCCTCAGCGGGGGGCAAGAGACCCAGTACTTC. Protein product: CASSLSGGQETQYF.

The chain is built from TRBV18 and TRBJ1-1; the D is unclear. This CDR3 spans 13 amino acids. Per the germline V gene, CDR1 is KGHSH and CDR2 is LQKENI. V shed 4 bases and J shed 2 bases, with 8 bases lying between them. CDR3: CASSQEFNTEAFF. The CDR3, as DNA: TGTGCCAGCTCACAGGAGTTTAACACTGAAGCTTTCTTT.

The V gene is TRBV30, the J gene TRBJ1-2; D ambiguous. V dropped 1 base and J dropped 2 bases, with 8 bases sitting between them. The CDR3 has 13 residues. From germline, CDR1 is GTSNPN and CDR2 SVGIG (reference sequence). The CDR3 region is CAWSGNINYGYTF. The DNA for the CDR3 is TGTGCCTGGAGTGGAAACATAAACTATGGCTACACCTTC.

This clone was recorded at least ten times. J is TRBJ2-1 and V is TRBV4-2, with D perhaps matching TRBD2 (6 bases). The CDR3 sequence is 14 residues long. Germline V gene sequence: CDR1 LGHNA, CDR2 YNFKEQ. Trimming pared 1 base from V and 8 bases from J, leaving 12 bases between. DNA for the CDR3: TGTGCCAGCAGCCAAGTCGGCGGGGCCTATGAGCAGTTCTTC. Its translation is CASSQVGGAYEQFF.

The V and J genes are TRBV7-9 and TRBJ2-1; 11 nucleotides align to TRBD2. Germline V gene data show CDR1 as SEHNR and CDR2 as FQNEAQ (reference sequence). J lost 4 bases, V lost 5 bases, and 7 bases had no gene match. This CDR3 spans 16 amino acids. CDR3 amino acids: CASSPPGLAAYNEQFF. In nucleotides, the CDR3 is TGTGCCAGCAGCCCTCCGGGACTAGCGGCGTACAATGAGCAGTTCTTC.

The gene calls are TRBV10-2 and TRBJ2-6, with D possibly TRBD2 on 5 matching bases. V lost 6 bases and J lost 0, with 12 bases in between. CDR3 length: 16 residues. Per germline, CDR1 WSHSY and CDR2 SAAADI. The CDR3 sequence: CASRESGSSGANVLTF. Written as DNA, the CDR3 is TGCGCCAGCAGGGAGAGTGGGAGCTCTGGGGCCAACGTCCTGACTTTC.

The V and J genes are TRBV29-1 and TRBJ2-1; D is uncertain. Germline loops: CDR1 SQVTM, CDR2 ANQGSEA. The CDR3 is made up of 13 amino acids. With 3 bases removed from V and 0 bases from J, the gap between germline ends came to 6 bases. As DNA, the CDR3 is TGCAGCGTTGACGGTAGCTCCTACAATGAGCAGTTCTTC. It is translated as CSVDGSSYNEQFF.

The V gene is TRBV27, the J gene TRBJ2-5, with a tentative D call TRBD2 (5 bases). Trimming took off 4 bases at V and 1 base at J, with 10 bases between the two ends. The CDR3 spans 14 residues. Germline CDR1 MNHEY, CDR2 SMNVEV (reference sequence). The CDR3 loop reads CASSSERIQETQYF. CDR3 nucleotide sequence: TGTGCCAGCAGTTCGGAGCGGATCCAAGAGACCCAGTACTTC.

J is TRBJ2-7 and V is TRBV30, with TRBD2 matching 7 bases. The CDR3 runs to 12 residues. CDR1 and CDR2 (germline): GTSNPN, SVGIG (reference sequence). The CDR3 DNA reads TGTGCGCTGGGGGGGGGACCCTACGAGCAGTACTTC. As protein: CALGGGPYEQYF.

This chain links TRBV27 with TRBJ2-1, with D possibly being TRBD2 (6 bases). Trimming removed 3 bases at V and 9 bases at J, with 12 bases between. Germline V gene lookup returns CDR1 MNHEY and CDR2 SMNVEV (reference sequence). The CDR3 sequence is 13 residues long. The CDR3 DNA sequence: TGTGCCAGCAGTTTTAGGGCGGAGGGTGAGCAGTTCTTC. It encodes CASSFRAEGEQFF.